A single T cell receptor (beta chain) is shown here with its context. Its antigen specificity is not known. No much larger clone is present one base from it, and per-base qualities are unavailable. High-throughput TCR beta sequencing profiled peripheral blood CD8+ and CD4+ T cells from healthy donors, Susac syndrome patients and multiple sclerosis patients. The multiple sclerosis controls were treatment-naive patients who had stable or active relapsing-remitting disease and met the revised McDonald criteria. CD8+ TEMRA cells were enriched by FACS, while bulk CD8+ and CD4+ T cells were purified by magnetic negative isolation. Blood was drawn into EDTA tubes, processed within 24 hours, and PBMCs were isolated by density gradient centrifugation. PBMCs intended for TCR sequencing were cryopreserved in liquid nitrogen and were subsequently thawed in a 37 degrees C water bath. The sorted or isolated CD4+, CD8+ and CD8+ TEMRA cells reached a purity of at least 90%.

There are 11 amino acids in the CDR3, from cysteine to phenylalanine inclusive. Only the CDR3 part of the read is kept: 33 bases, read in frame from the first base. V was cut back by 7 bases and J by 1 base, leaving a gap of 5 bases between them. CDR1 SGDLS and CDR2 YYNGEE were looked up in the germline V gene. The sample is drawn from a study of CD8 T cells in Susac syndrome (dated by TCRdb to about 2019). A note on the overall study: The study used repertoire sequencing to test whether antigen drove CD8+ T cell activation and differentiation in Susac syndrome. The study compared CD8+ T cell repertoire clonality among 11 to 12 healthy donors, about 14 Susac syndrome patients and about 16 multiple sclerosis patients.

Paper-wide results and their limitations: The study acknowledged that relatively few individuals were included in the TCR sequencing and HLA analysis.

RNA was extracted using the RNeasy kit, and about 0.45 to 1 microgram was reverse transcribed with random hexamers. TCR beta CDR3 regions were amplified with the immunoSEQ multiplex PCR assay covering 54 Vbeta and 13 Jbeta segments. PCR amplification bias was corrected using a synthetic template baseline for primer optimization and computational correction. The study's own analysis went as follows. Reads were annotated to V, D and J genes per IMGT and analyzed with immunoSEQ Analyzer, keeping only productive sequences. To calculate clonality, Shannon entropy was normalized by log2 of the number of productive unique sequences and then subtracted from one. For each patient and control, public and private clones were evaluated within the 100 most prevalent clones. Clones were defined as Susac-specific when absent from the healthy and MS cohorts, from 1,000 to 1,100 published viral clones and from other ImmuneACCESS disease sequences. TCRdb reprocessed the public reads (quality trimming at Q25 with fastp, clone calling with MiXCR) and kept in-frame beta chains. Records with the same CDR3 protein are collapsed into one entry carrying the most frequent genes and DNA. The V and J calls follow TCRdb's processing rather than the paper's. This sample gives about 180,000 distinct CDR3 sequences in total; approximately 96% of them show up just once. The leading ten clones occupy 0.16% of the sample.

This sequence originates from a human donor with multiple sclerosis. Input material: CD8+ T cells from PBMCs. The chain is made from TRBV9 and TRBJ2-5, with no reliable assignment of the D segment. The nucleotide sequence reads TGTGCCAGCGGCCCCCAAGAGACCCAGTACTTC. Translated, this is CASGPQETQYF.